The rows below give T cell receptor beta chains drawn from one sample of a study of blood T cell repertoires in COVID-19. The method was immunoSEQ multiplex PCR; TCRdb's version includes in-frame clones alone and lacks a portion of them. Here the sample spans about 55,000 clones, roughly 80% being singletons. Sequenced: peripheral blood. Receptors were obtained from a human donor in a cohort sampled during active or convalescent COVID-19. CDR3s include the opening cysteine and the closing phenylalanine or tryptophan. The order of the fields is D gene, J gene, V gene, CDR3 protein, CDR3 DNA. D genes are given only for firm matches.

D: NA
J: TRBJ2-7
V: TRBV18
CDR3: CASSPPVSYEQYF
DNA: TGTGCCAGCTCACCACCCGTTTCCTACGAGCAGTACTTC

D: NA
J: TRBJ2-1
V: TRBV21-1
CDR3: CASTSSGGGPNLDNEQFF
DNA: TGTGCCAGCACCTCAAGCGGGGGTGGGCCCAACTTAGACAATGAGCAGTTCTTC

D: TRBD2
J: TRBJ2-3
V: TRBV5-6
CDR3: CASSVGGLAGRDTQYF
DNA: TGTGCCAGCAGCGTAGGCGGGCTAGCGGGGAGGGATACGCAGTATTTT

D: NA
J: TRBJ2-5
V: TRBV4-2
CDR3: CASSQDRTTETQYF
DNA: TGTGCCAGCAGCCAAGATCGGACTACAGAGACCCAGTACTTC

D: NA
J: TRBJ2-7
V: TRBV4-2
CDR3: CASSQDQGTVYEQYF
DNA: TGTGCCAGCAGCCAAGATCAGGGGACGGTCTACGAGCAGTACTTC

D: TRBD1
J: TRBJ2-1
V: TRBV11-1
CDR3: CASSGQRSYNEQFF
DNA: TGTGCCAGCTCGGGACAGCGGTCCTACAATGAGCAGTTCTTC

D: TRBD2
J: TRBJ2-3
V: TRBV9
CDR3: CASSVGGGAESDTQYF
DNA: TGTGCCAGCAGCGTAGGCGGGGGGGCCGAATCAGATACGCAGTATTTT

D: TRBD2
J: TRBJ2-1
V: TRBV18
CDR3: CASSPQAGGEQFF
DNA: TGTGCCAGCTCACCACAGGCGGGGGGCGAGCAGTTCTTC

D: NA
J: TRBJ1-1
V: TRBV7-3
CDR3: CASSLSLNTEAFF
DNA: TGTGCCAGCAGCCTGTCTTTGAACACTGAAGCTTTCTTT

D: NA
J: TRBJ2-7
V: TRBV6-2/TRBV6-3
CDR3: CASSRAGYEQYF
DNA: TGTGCCAGCAGCCGCGCGGGGTACGAGCAGTACTTC

D: NA
J: TRBJ2-1
V: TRBV14
CDR3: CASSLRDIRANEQFF
DNA: TGTGCCAGCAGCCTCAGGGACATTCGAGCCAATGAGCAGTTCTTC

D: NA
J: TRBJ1-1
V: TRBV6-1
CDR3: CASSEQLTGAFF
DNA: TGTGCCAGCAGTGAACAATTAACGGGAGCTTTCTTT

D: NA
J: TRBJ2-2
V: TRBV6-5
CDR3: CASSSWEPGLGELFF
DNA: TGTGCCAGCAGTAGTTGGGAGCCGGGACTCGGGGAGCTGTTTTTT

D: TRBD1
J: TRBJ1-1
V: TRBV27
CDR3: CASSRGADRSTEAFF
DNA: TGTGCCAGCAGCAGGGGGGCTGATCGTAGCACTGAAGCTTTCTTT

D: TRBD2
J: TRBJ2-5
V: TRBV5-4
CDR3: CASSLRTSGSETQYF
DNA: TGTGCCAGCAGCTTGCGTACTAGCGGGTCAGAGACCCAGTACTTC

D: TRBD2
J: TRBJ2-7
V: TRBV9
CDR3: CASGSGGNSYEQYF
DNA: TGTGCCTCAGGAAGCGGGGGGAACTCCTACGAGCAGTACTTC

D: NA
J: TRBJ1-5
V: TRBV18
CDR3: CASSPRGAPQHF
DNA: TGTGCCAGCTCACCCCGGGGTGCGCCCCAGCATTTT

D: TRBD1
J: TRBJ1-1
V: TRBV29-1
CDR3: CSAVRGRGWRNTEAFF
DNA: TGCAGCGCCGTAAGGGGGCGAGGCTGGAGGAACACTGAAGCTTTCTTT

D: TRBD2
J: TRBJ2-1
V: TRBV27
CDR3: CASSLSGDEQFF
DNA: TGTGCCAGCAGTTTAAGCGGGGATGAGCAGTTCTTC

D: NA
J: TRBJ1-4
V: TRBV5-1
CDR3: CASSDPEAGGEKLFF
DNA: TGCGCCAGCAGCGACCCGGAGGCAGGAGGTGAAAAACTGTTTTTT